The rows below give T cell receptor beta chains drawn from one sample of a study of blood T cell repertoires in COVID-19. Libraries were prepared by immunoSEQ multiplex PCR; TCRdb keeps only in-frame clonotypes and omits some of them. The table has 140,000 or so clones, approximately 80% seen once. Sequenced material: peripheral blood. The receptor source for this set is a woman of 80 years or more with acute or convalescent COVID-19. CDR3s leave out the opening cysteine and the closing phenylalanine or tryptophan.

CDR3: ATSDSPPGDTQY
V: TRBV24-1
J: TRBJ2-3

CDR3: ASSLTGQGVYGYT
V: TRBV7-3
J: TRBJ1-2

CDR3: ASSYSRGSETQY
V: TRBV27
J: TRBJ2-5

CDR3: ASSFVGTVREKLF
V: TRBV5-1
J: TRBJ1-4

CDR3: ASGFSLSPDSVRPQH
V: TRBV12-5
J: TRBJ1-5

CDR3: ASSQDPPGTGLGNTEAF
V: TRBV4-3
J: TRBJ1-1

CDR3: ASSPTSGGATDTQY
V: TRBV18
J: TRBJ2-3

CDR3: ASSQDQTGNQF
V: TRBV3-1/TRBV3-2
J: TRBJ2-1

CDR3: ASSVTGGEGAF
V: TRBV7-8
J: TRBJ1-1

CDR3: ASSFRGDLETQY
V: TRBV11-1
J: TRBJ2-5

CDR3: ASSPYSQGAEGEKLF
V: TRBV18
J: TRBJ1-4